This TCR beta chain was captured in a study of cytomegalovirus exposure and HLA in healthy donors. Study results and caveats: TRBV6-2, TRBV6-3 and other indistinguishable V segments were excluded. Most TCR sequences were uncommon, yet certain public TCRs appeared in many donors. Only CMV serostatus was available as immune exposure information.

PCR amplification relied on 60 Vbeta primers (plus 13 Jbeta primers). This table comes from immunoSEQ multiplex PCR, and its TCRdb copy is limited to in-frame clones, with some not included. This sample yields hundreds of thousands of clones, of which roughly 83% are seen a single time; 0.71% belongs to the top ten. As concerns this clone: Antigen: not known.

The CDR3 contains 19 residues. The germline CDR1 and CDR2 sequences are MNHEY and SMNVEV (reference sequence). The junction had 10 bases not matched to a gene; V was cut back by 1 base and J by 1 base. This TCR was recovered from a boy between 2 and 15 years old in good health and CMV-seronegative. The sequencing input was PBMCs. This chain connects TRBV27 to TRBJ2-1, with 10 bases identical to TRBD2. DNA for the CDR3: TGTGCCAGCAGTTTATTCATTCTAGCGGGAGAAGGGTCCTACAATGAGCAGTTCTTC. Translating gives CASSLFILAGEGSYNEQFF.